This entry features one TCR beta chain sequence. Its specific antigen is unknown. Base qualities were left out, and no much larger clone turns up one base away. TCRbeta CDR3 regions were amplified from genomic DNA by means of the immunoSEQ Assay, a bias-controlled multiplex PCR. Concerning the study's data processing: The number of nucleated cells in each sample was estimated by amplification of reference gene primers within the assay. To quantify the absolute abundance of each unique TCRbeta CDR3 rearrangement, sequence reads were collapsed and filtered. For each sample, productive Simpson clonality was calculated as the square root of Simpson's diversity index across productive rearrangements. TCRdb holds this immuneACCESS table with in-frame rearrangements only. Some clones are missing; in checked studies, unresolved V genes explain under half, and the rest has no known cause. D and trimming come from the DNA, and the V and J calls and clone size come from that table. The sample includes hundreds of thousands of clones, with over 75% observed a single time. Jointly, the top ten make up less than 4.5% of the sample.

Enrolling through a virtual design, the prospective study's participants ranged in age from about 18 to 89 years and lived across about two dozen United States geographic areas. Cohort assignment in the prospective study relied on participant-reported clinical history from a screening survey and a study questionnaire. ImmuneRACE Cohort 3 recovered participants were defined by two consecutive negative NP/OP PCR tests, healthcare professional clearance, or symptom resolution. Mobile phlebotomists in the prospective study collected whole blood, serum and a nasopharyngeal or oropharyngeal swab from every participant. Participants in the prospective study had the option to provide additional blood draws and questionnaires over a roughly 2-month period. Before DNA extraction, prospective study blood samples were shipped either frozen or at room temperature. This record comes from a study of blood T cell repertoires in COVID-19 (dated by TCRdb to 2019 to 2021). General notes on the study: Samples from collaborators originated in the United States, Italy and Spain and spanned both the acute and convalescent phases of COVID-19. Nearly every sample came with metadata listing a de-identified subject ID, COVID-19 status, age in years and sex. Samples came from the ongoing ImmuneRACE study (first 160 participants) plus 1,254 subjects from 6 global collaborators. The prospective study material was composed of cDNA or gDNA derived from T cells, B-cell-depleted T cells, or PBMCs. Where HLA class I and class II types were available, the types were taken from metadata supplied by the sample provider, not from assay-based typing. The repertoires were released in a freely available public database intended as a resource for research on the immune response to SARS-CoV-2. The dataset comprised deeply sampled blood TCRbeta repertoires from subjects exposed to, actively infected with, or recovered from COVID-19.

Results the study describes overall, beyond this receptor: How much clinical and demographic metadata was included differed by source and by participant, and the metadata was provided uncurated.

The CDR3 numbers 18 residues from cysteine through phenylalanine. This entry keeps only the CDR3 DNA: 54 bases, framed from base 1. Recombination joined TRBV21-1 with TRBJ1-5; the table assigns TRBD1, which was not confirmed against the DNA. TRBV21-1 is a pseudogene segment. Sequenced: PBMCs or T cells enriched from blood (not recorded which). The receptor comes from a man younger than 45 who had recovered from COVID-19. The nucleotide sequence reads as follows: TGTGCCAGCAGCATCCAGGGGACAGTTCCTTATAGCAATCAGCCCCAGCATTTT. Translated, it reads CASSIQGTVPYSNQPQHF.